This is a list of T cell receptor beta chains from one sample in a study of cytomegalovirus exposure and HLA in healthy donors. Data came from immunoSEQ multiplex PCR; TCRdb stores just in-frame clones and leaves some out. This table holds 130,000 or so clones, 70% to 80% found once. The specimen sequenced was PBMCs. Receptors were obtained from a female donor in good health and CMV-seronegative. Each CDR3 is given with its conserved first and last residue. Fields, in order: J gene, clone size, V gene, D gene, CDR3 protein, CDR3 DNA. A D gene is named only where the DNA matches it firmly. Only part of the rows carry a size: once, few, many, or a class if the clone is expanded.

j_gene: TRBJ1-2; abundance: -; v_gene: TRBV7-2; d_gene: TRBD1; CDR3aa: CASSLMYQGASGYTF; CDR3nt: TGTGCCAGCAGCTTAATGTACCAGGGGGCCTCTGGCTACACCTTC
j_gene: TRBJ2-3; abundance: -; v_gene: TRBV4-3; d_gene: -; CDR3aa: CASSQEAAGNTDTQYF; CDR3nt: TGCGCCAGCAGCCAAGAGGCTGCGGGAAACACAGATACGCAGTATTTT
j_gene: TRBJ1-2; abundance: -; v_gene: TRBV7-9; d_gene: TRBD1; CDR3aa: CASSRQEGAYGYTF; CDR3nt: TGTGCCAGCAGCCGCCAAGAGGGGGCCTATGGCTACACCTTC
j_gene: TRBJ2-7; abundance: -; v_gene: TRBV5-1; d_gene: TRBD2; CDR3aa: CASSLETSGRSGEQYF; CDR3nt: TGCGCCAGCAGCTTGGAAACTAGCGGGAGAAGTGGCGAGCAGTACTTC
j_gene: TRBJ2-7; abundance: few; v_gene: TRBV4-3; d_gene: -; CDR3aa: CASSQEGSSYEQYF; CDR3nt: TGCGCCAGCAGCCAAGAGGGCAGTTCCTACGAGCAGTACTTC
j_gene: TRBJ2-5; abundance: few; v_gene: TRBV18; d_gene: -; CDR3aa: CASSSVRQETQYF; CDR3nt: TGTGCCAGCTCATCCGTCCGCCAAGAGACCCAGTACTTC
j_gene: TRBJ2-1; abundance: -; v_gene: TRBV25-1; d_gene: -; CDR3aa: CASSPAAHNEQFF; CDR3nt: TGTGCCAGCAGCCCCGCGGCACACAATGAGCAGTTCTTC
j_gene: TRBJ1-1; abundance: -; v_gene: TRBV7-9; d_gene: -; CDR3aa: CASSPLGGSEAFF; CDR3nt: TGTGCCAGCAGCCCCCTCGGGGGGTCTGAAGCTTTCTTT
j_gene: TRBJ2-3; abundance: -; v_gene: TRBV5-4; d_gene: TRBD1; CDR3aa: CASSSGQGIDTQYF; CDR3nt: TGTGCCAGCAGTTCTGGACAGGGAATAGATACGCAGTATTTT
j_gene: TRBJ2-7; abundance: -; v_gene: TRBV14; d_gene: TRBD1; CDR3aa: CASSQDLNRGHEQYF; CDR3nt: TGTGCCAGCAGCCAAGATTTGAACAGGGGCCACGAGCAGTACTTC
j_gene: TRBJ2-1; abundance: -; v_gene: TRBV6-5; d_gene: TRBD2; CDR3aa: CASSRGLADYNEQFF; CDR3nt: TGTGCCAGCAGTCGGGGACTAGCGGACTACAATGAGCAGTTCTTC
j_gene: TRBJ2-7; abundance: -; v_gene: TRBV11-3; d_gene: -; CDR3aa: CASSLLGGNEQYF; CDR3nt: TGTGCCAGCAGCTTACTAGGAGGGAACGAGCAGTACTTC
j_gene: TRBJ2-3; abundance: -; v_gene: TRBV13; d_gene: TRBD2; CDR3aa: CASSSIAGWSTDTQYF; CDR3nt: TGTGCCAGCAGCTCGATAGCGGGGTGGAGCACAGATACGCAGTATTTT
j_gene: TRBJ1-1; abundance: -; v_gene: TRBV19; d_gene: -; CDR3aa: CASNPRVGTEAFF; CDR3nt: TGTGCCAGTAACCCCCGGGTCGGCACTGAAGCTTTCTTT
j_gene: TRBJ2-1; abundance: -; v_gene: TRBV4-1; d_gene: TRBD2; CDR3aa: CASSQDSRLALNEQFF; CDR3nt: TGCGCCAGCAGCCAAGATTCGAGACTAGCCTTGAATGAGCAGTTCTTC
j_gene: TRBJ2-2; abundance: -; v_gene: TRBV7-2; d_gene: TRBD1; CDR3aa: CASSSWTGATGELFF; CDR3nt: TGTGCCAGCAGCTCATGGACAGGGGCCACCGGGGAGCTGTTTTTT
j_gene: TRBJ1-3; abundance: -; v_gene: TRBV2; d_gene: TRBD1; CDR3aa: CAQGQTGNTIYF; CDR3nt: TGTGCCCAGGGACAGACTGGAAACACCATATATTTT
j_gene: TRBJ1-4; abundance: -; v_gene: TRBV19; d_gene: -; CDR3aa: CASKDHRAPYNEKLFF; CDR3nt: TGTGCCAGTAAGGACCACAGGGCGCCTTATAATGAAAAACTGTTTTTT
j_gene: TRBJ1-3; abundance: -; v_gene: TRBV4-2; d_gene: TRBD1; CDR3aa: CASSRQGWENTIYF; CDR3nt: TGTGCCAGCAGTCGACAGGGGTGGGAAAACACCATATATTTT
j_gene: TRBJ1-4; abundance: -; v_gene: TRBV6-5; d_gene: -; CDR3aa: CATELGGKLFF; CDR3nt: TGTGCCACCGAACTGGGGGGAAAACTGTTTTTT
j_gene: TRBJ1-1; abundance: -; v_gene: TRBV11-2; d_gene: TRBD1; CDR3aa: CASSSLSGGNRVTEAFF; CDR3nt: TGTGCCAGCAGCTCCCTTTCAGGGGGAAATAGGGTTACTGAAGCTTTCTTT
j_gene: TRBJ2-2; abundance: -; v_gene: TRBV27; d_gene: TRBD1; CDR3aa: CASSPGTVKNTGELFF; CDR3nt: TGTGCCAGCAGTCCCGGGACAGTAAAGAACACCGGGGAGCTGTTTTTT
j_gene: TRBJ2-7; abundance: -; v_gene: TRBV14; d_gene: TRBD1; CDR3aa: CASSQGQGLFYEQYF; CDR3nt: TGTGCCAGCAGTCAGGGACAGGGTCTATTCTACGAGCAGTACTTC
j_gene: TRBJ1-5; abundance: -; v_gene: TRBV6-1; d_gene: TRBD1; CDR3aa: CASRLRDRDNQPQHF; CDR3nt: TGTGCCAGCAGGCTCCGGGACAGGGACAATCAGCCCCAGCATTTT
j_gene: TRBJ1-2; abundance: -; v_gene: TRBV19; d_gene: -; CDR3aa: CASSTPGVPYGYTF; CDR3nt: TGTGCCAGTAGTACCCCAGGGGTACCGTATGGCTACACCTTC
j_gene: TRBJ2-2; abundance: -; v_gene: TRBV2; d_gene: -; CDR3aa: CASSETAGELFF; CDR3nt: TGTGCCAGCAGTGAAACGGCCGGGGAGCTGTTTTTT